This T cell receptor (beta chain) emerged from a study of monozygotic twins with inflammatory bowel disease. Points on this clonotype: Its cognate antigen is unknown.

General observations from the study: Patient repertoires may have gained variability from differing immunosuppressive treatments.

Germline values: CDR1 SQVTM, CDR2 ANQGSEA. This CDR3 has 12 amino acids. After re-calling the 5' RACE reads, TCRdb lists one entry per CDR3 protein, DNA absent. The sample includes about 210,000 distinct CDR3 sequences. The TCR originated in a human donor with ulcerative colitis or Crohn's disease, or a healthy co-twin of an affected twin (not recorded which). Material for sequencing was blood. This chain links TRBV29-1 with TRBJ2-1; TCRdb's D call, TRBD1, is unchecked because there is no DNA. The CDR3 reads CSSGQGAREQFF.